This T cell receptor beta chain was recorded in a study of T-cell memory formation after mild COVID-19. TCRdb processed the 5' RACE reads anew with MiXCR; each CDR3 protein has one entry. The sample holds about 440,000 distinct CDR3 sequences, about 20% seen once. V lost 2 bases and J lost 0, with 9 bases in between. This CDR3 contains 14 residues. Germline V CDR1 and CDR2: SGHRS, YFSETQ. The chain joins TRBV5-1 to TRBJ2-7; D is uncertain. Sequencing was done on a sample of PBMCs or a T cell subset sorted from them (not recorded which). The TCR comes from an adult woman who had mild COVID-19 (a few samples of this study predate the infection). Cell type and time point are not known. CDR3 residues: CASSLAIDSYEQYF. CDR3 bases: TGCGCCAGCAGCTTAGCCATCGACTCCTACGAGCAGTACTTC.